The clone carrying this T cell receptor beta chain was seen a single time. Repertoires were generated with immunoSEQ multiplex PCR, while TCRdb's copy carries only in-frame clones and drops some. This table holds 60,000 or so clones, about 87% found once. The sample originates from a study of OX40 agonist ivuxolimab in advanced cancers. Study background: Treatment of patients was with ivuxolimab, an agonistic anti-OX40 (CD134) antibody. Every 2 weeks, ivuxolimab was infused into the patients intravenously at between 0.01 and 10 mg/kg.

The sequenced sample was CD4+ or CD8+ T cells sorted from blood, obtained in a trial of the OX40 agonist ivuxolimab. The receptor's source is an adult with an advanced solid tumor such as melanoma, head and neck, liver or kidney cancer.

CDR3 DNA: TGTGCCAGCAGTTACACAGCCAGACAGCCCCAGCATTTT. Protein: CASSYTARQPQHF. The chain links TRBV6-5 to TRBJ1-5; D not resolved. CDR3 length: 13 amino acids. The V gene lost 2 bases and the J gene lost 7 bases, with 9 bases spanning the gap. In germline, CDR1 is MNHEY, CDR2 SVGAGI.